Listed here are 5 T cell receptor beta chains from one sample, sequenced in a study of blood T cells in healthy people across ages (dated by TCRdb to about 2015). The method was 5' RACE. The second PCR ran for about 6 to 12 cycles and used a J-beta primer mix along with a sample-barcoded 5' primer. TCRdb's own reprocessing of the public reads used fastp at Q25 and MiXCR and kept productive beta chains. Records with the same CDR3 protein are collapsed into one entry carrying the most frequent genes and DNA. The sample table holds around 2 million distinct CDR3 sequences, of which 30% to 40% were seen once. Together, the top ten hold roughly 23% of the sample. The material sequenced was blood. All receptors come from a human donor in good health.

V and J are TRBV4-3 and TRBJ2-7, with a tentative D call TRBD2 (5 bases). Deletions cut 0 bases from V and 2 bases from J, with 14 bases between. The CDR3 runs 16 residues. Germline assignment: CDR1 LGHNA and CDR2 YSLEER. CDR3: CASSQDSGVSTYEQYF. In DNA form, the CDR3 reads TGCGCCAGCAGCCAAGATTCCGGGGTGTCGACCTACGAGCAGTACTTC.

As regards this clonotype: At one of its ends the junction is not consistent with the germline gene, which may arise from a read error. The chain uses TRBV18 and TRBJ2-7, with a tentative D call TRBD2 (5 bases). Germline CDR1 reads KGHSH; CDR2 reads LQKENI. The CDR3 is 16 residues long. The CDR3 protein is CAGSPPGTRGSYEQYF. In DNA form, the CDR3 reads TGTGCCGGCTCGCCACCAGGAACTCGGGGATCCTACGAGCAGTACTTC.

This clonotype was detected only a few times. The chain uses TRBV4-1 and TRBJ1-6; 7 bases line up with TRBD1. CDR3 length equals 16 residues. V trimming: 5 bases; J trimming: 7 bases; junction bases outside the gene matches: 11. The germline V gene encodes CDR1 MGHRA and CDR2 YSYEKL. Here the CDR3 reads CASSTRSRDRNSPLHF. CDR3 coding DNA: TGCGCCAGCAGCACACGCTCGCGGGACAGAAATTCACCCCTCCACTTT.

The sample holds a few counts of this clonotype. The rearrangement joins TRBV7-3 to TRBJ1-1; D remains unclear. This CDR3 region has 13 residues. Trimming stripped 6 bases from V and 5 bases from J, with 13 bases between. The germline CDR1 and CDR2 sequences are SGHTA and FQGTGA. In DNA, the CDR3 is TGTGCCAGCAGGTACGGAGCCGTGACTGAAGCTTTCTTT. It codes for CASRYGAVTEAFF.

The CDR3 DNA reads TGTGCCAGCAGTTCCGTCCGGGACTTGGGTGAAAAACTGTTTTTT. Its translation: CASSSVRDLGEKLFF. The chain employs TRBV7-2 and TRBJ1-4; perhaps TRBD1 as D (5 bases). Trimming removed 6 bases at V and 7 bases at J, with 18 bases between. Germline-derived CDR1 and CDR2 are SGHTA and FQGNSA. The length of the CDR3 is 15 residues. Drawing the rest from reference TRBV7-2 and TRBJ1-4, the complete variable domain is GAGVSQSPSNKVTEKGKDVELRCDPISGHTALYWYRQSLGQGLEFLIYFQGNSAPDKSGLPSDRFSAERTGGSVSTLTIQRTQQEDSAVYLCASSSVRDLGEKLFFGSGTQLSVL.